This record covers a single T cell receptor (beta chain). Its antigen remains unknown. Via 5' RACE with UMI labels, TRB cDNA libraries were prepared. TCRdb re-called the 5' RACE reads, yielding one record per CDR3 amino acid sequence without DNA. Its listing shows over 150,000 distinct CDR3 sequences. This entry belongs to a study of CXCR3-negative and CXCR3-positive naive CD8 T cells. Study outcomes and limitations: More hydrophobic TRB CDR3s occurred in CXCR3-positive than in CXCR3-negative naive cells. Partly lower CXCR3 expression followed cryopreservation, and most assays relied on fresh PBMCs.

The CDR3 covers 14 residues. V usage is TRBV12-3 or TRBV12-4 and J usage is TRBJ2-7; TCRdb lists TRBD1, though no DNA is available to test this call. Source material: naive CXCR3+ CD8+ T cells from blood. The sample's subset: CD45RO-CCR7+CD27+CD95- naive CD8+ T cells expressing CXCR3 (TNR3+). The TCR originated in a human donor in good health. Some clones in this sample may be carry-over from other donors' samples. The CDR3 region is CASSRAGLSYEQYF.